This TCR beta chain was recovered during a study of blood T cell repertoires in COVID-19. Study details: From T cells, B-cell-depleted T cells, or PBMCs came the material, which was cDNA or gDNA.

Living in under 30 US areas, the participants were between about 18 and 95 years of age. Per the original data handling: For nucleated cells, counts were estimated from reference gene primer amplification. Method: immunoSEQ multiplex PCR; TCRdb's copy keeps in-frame clones and lacks some. The DNA gave D and trimming, while V, J and clone size come from that table. Among approximately 150,000 clones, around 84% were seen once, and the ten largest hold 2% to 2.5%. The V segment lost 6 bases and the J segment 5 bases; nucleotides outside the gene matches: 3. The CDR3 runs 13 residues. In germline, CDR1 is LNHDA, CDR2 SQIVND (reference sequence).

The chain has TRBV19 and TRBJ1-5; 8 nucleotides align to TRBD1. Sequenced material: PBMCs or T cells enriched from blood (not recorded which). This clonotype was sampled from a man in his forties or fifties with acute COVID-19. The CDR3 DNA sequence: TGTGCCAGTAGACAACAGGGGGATCAGCCCCAGCATTTT. Amino acid sequence: CASRQQGDQPQHF. Complete variable domain (other parts from reference TRBV19 and TRBJ1-5): DGGITQSPKYLFRKEGQNVTLSCEQNLNHDAMYWYRQDPGQGLRLIYYSQIVNDFQKGDIAEGYSVSREKKESFPLTVTSAQKNPTAFYLCASRQQGDQPQHFGDGTRLSIL.